Sequencing of this TCR beta chain was carried out in a study of blood T cell repertoires in COVID-19. Original methodology: Nucleated cell number was recorded as an estimate derived from reference gene primer amplification. Repertoires were generated with immunoSEQ multiplex PCR, while TCRdb's copy carries only in-frame clones and drops some. The DNA gave D and trimming, while V, J and clone size come from that table. The sample carries under 200,000 clones, 90% recorded once. The J segment lost 0 bases and the V segment lost 4 bases, leaving 1 base of the junction unmatched. The CDR3 has 15 amino acids. Germline lookup yields CDR1 SGHNT and CDR2 YENEEA.

This sequence was found in a man between 45 and 60 years old with acute or convalescent COVID-19. J is TRBJ2-1 and V is TRBV11-3; 9 bases are shared with TRBD2. Sequenced: peripheral blood. CDR3 coding DNA: TGTGCCAGCAGCTCGCGGGGGGGCTCCTACAATGAGCAGTTCTTC. Protein sequence: CASSSRGGSYNEQFF.